What follows is one T cell receptor beta chain and its context. The data were obtained in a study of blood T cell repertoires in COVID-19. Study-wide background: Samples came from the United States, Italy and Spain, spanning acute and convalescent COVID-19. Nucleic acid was either cDNA or gDNA, and it came from T cells, B-cell-depleted T cells, or PBMCs.

In the authors' workflow: Estimation of nucleated cell counts was performed using reference gene primer amplification. The data were produced by immunoSEQ multiplex PCR, yet TCRdb's version contains in-frame clones alone and is incomplete. The V and J calls and clone size are taken from that table; D and trimming were inferred from the DNA. There are about 220,000 clones in the sample; roughly 84% occur only once, and approximately 2.5% lies in the top ten. V lost 1 base to trimming and J lost 10 bases, with 10 bases between them. CDR3 size: 12 residues. Germline values: CDR1 LGHNA, CDR2 YNFKEQ. Sequencing was done on a sample of peripheral blood. This chain connects TRBV4-2 to TRBJ1-1, with D maybe TRBD1 (5 bases). This TCR was sampled from a woman aged 55-69 years with acute or convalescent COVID-19. The CDR3 DNA reads TGTGCCAGCAGCCAAGGTGGCCAGGGAGCTTTCTTT. Residues: CASSQGGQGAFF.